The T cell receptor (beta chain) under discussion was sequenced for a study of response to subunit inactivated influenza vaccine. Study observations and caveats: Authors suggested seasonal influenza vaccinations each recruit few new T cells.

MiXCR, applied by TCRdb to the RT-PCR reads, yields one record per CDR3 protein. Of 630,000 or so distinct CDR3 sequences detected, 15% to 18% appear once; the ten largest clones hold more than 9%. Trimming pared 1 base from V and 5 bases from J, leaving 16 bases between. The CDR3 is 16 amino acids. Germline V gene lookup returns CDR1 SGHTA and CDR2 FQGNSA. As regards this clonotype: Its target is not known.

Here the sequenced sample was PBMCs from blood, taken 11 to 12 days after vaccination. This chain joins TRBV7-2 and TRBJ2-3, with D perhaps matching TRBD1 (6 bases). The TCR sequence derives from a man aged 45-65 years who received an inactivated influenza vaccine. The CDR3 DNA reads TGTGCCAGCAGCTTAGGAGTCCGACTACAGGGAGATACGCAGTATTTT. Translation gives CASSLGVRLQGDTQYF.